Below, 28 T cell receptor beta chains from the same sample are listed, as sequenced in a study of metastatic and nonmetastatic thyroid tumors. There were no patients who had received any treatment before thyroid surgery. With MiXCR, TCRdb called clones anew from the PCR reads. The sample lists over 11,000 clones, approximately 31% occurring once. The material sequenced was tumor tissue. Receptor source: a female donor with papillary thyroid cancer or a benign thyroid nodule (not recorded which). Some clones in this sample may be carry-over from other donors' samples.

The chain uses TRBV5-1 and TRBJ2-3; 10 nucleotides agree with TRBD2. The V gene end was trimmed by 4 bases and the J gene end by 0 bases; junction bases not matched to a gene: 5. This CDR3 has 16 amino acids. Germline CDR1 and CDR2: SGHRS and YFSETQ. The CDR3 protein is CASSTGLAASTDTQYF. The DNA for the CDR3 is TGCGCCAGCAGCACCGGACTAGCGGCTAGCACAGATACGCAGTATTTT.

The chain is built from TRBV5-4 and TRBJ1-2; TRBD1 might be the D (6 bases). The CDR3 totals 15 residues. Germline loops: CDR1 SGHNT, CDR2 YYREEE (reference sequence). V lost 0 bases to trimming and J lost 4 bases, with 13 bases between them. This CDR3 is CASSLVGAEGYGYTF. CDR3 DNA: TGTGCCAGCAGCTTGGTGGGGGCGGAAGGCTATGGCTACACCTTC.

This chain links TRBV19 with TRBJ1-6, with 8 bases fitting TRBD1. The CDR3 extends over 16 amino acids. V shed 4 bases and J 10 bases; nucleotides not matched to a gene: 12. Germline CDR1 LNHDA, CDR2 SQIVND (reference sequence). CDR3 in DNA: TGTGCCAGTAGTAAAATTTTTGACAGGGGTGGGTCACCCCTCCACTTT. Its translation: CASSKIFDRGGSPLHF.

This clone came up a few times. The CDR3 here is CAIRGSGGVSPYEQYF. In DNA form, the CDR3 reads TGTGCCATCAGGGGTAGCGGGGGGGTAAGTCCCTACGAGCAGTACTTC. This chain connects TRBV28 to TRBJ2-7; 11 nucleotides match TRBD2. Germline V lookup: CDR1 MDHEN, CDR2 SYDVKM. The CDR3 loop spans 16 amino acids. Trimming at V came to 10 bases and at J to 2 bases, leaving 13 bases not matched to a gene.

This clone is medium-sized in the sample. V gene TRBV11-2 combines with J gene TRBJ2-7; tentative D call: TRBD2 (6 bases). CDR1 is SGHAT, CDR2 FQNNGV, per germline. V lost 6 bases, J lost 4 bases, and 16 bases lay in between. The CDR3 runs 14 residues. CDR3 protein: CASRAPTSLYEQYF. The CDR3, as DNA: TGTGCCAGCAGGGCCCCGACTAGTTTGTACGAGCAGTACTTC.

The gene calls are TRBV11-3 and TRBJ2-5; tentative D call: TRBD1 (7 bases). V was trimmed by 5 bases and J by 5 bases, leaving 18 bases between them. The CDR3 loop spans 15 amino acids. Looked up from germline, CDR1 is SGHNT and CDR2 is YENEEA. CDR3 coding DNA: TGTGCCAGCAGCCCTGGGCAACAGGGGAGGGAGACCCAGTACTTC. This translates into CASSPGQQGRETQYF.

The CDR3 nucleotides are TGTGCCAGTAGTATAGAAGCGGGAGTACGGAACACCGGGGAGCTGTTTTTT. It translates to CASSIEAGVRNTGELFF. The V call is TRBV19, the J call TRBJ2-2, with TRBD2 matching 8 bases. Germline V gene sequence: CDR1 LNHDA, CDR2 SQIVND (reference sequence). V dropped 0 bases and J dropped 1; count of bases not matched to a gene: 4. The CDR3 covers 17 residues.

The CDR3 DNA sequence: TGCAGTGCTAGAACGTCCCAGGGGGGAGTCTCCTACAATGAGCAGTTCTTC. It translates to CSARTSQGGVSYNEQFF. The gene calls are TRBV20-1 and TRBJ2-1, with D possibly TRBD1 on 7 matching bases. Germline V gene data show CDR1 as DFQATT and CDR2 as SNEGSKA (reference sequence). Between the trimmed V and J ends, which lost 2 bases and 0 bases, there was a span of 17 bases. CDR3 size: 17 residues.

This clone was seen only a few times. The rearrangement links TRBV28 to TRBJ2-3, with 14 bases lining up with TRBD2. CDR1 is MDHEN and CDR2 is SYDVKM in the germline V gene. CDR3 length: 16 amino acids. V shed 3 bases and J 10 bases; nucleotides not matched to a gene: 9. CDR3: CASSFGGTSGSGSQYF. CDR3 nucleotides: TGTGCCAGCAGTTTTGGGGGGACTAGCGGGAGCGGTTCGCAGTATTTT.

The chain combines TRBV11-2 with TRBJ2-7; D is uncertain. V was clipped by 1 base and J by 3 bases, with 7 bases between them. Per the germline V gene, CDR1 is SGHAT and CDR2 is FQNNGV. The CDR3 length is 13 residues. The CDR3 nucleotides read TGTGCCAGCAGCTTAGGCCGGGTCTACGAGCAGTACTTC. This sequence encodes CASSLGRVYEQYF.

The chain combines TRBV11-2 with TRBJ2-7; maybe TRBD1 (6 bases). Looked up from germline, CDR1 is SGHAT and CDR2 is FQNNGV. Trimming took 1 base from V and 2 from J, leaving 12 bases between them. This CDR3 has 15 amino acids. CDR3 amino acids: CASSLGMDRTYEQYF. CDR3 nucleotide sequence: TGTGCCAGCAGCTTAGGGATGGACAGAACCTACGAGCAGTACTTC. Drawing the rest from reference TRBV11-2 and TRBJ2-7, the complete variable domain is EAGVAQSPRYKIIEKRQSVAFWCNPISGHATLYWYQQILGQGPKLLIQFQNNGVVDDSQLPKDRFSAERLKGVDSTLKIQPAKLEDSAVYLCASSLGMDRTYEQYFGPGTRLTVT.

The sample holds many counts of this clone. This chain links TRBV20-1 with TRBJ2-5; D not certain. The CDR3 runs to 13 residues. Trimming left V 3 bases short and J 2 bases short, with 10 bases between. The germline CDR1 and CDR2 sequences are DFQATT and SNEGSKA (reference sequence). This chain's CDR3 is CSARELYQETQYF. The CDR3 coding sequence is TGCAGTGCTAGGGAGCTGTATCAAGAGACCCAGTACTTC.

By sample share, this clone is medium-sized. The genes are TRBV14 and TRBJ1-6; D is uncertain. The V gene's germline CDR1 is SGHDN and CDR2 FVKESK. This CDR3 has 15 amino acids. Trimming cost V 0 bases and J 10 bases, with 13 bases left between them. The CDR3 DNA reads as TGTGCCAGCAGCCAAGATCGTGGCAGTGGATCACCCCTCCACTTT. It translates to CASSQDRGSGSPLHF.

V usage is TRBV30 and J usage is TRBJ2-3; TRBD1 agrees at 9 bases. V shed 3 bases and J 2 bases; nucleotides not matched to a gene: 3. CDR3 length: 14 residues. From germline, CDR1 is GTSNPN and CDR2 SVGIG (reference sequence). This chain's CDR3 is CAWSRTGVTDTQYF. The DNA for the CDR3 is TGTGCCTGGAGCCGGACAGGGGTCACAGATACGCAGTATTTT. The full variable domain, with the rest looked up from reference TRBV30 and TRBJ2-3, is SQTIHQWPATLVQPVGSPLSLECTVEGTSNPNLYWYRQAAGRGLQLLFYSVGIGQISSEVPQNLSASRPQDRQFILSSKKLLLSDSGFYLCAWSRTGVTDTQYFGPGTRLTVL.

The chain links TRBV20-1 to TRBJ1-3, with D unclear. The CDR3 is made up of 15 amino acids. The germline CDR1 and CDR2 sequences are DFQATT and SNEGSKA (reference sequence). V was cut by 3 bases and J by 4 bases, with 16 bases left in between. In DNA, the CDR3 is TGCAGTGCTAGGGAGGGTTCGGTTTGGGGAAACACCATATATTTT. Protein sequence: CSAREGSVWGNTIYF.

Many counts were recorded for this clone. The CDR3 sequence is CASSSPGQGAVGTEAFF. For the CDR3, the DNA is TGTGCCAGCAGCTCCCCCGGACAGGGAGCGGTCGGCACTGAAGCTTTCTTT. The V and J genes are TRBV11-1 and TRBJ1-1; the match to TRBD1 covers 8 bases. J gave up 4 bases and V 4 bases, and 14 bases lay outside the gene matches. The CDR3 covers 17 residues. Germline CDR1 and CDR2: SGHAT and FQDESV (reference sequence).

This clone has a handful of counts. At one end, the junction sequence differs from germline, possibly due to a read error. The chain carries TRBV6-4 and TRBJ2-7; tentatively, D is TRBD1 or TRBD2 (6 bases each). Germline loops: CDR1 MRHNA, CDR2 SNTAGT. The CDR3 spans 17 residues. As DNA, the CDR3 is TGTGCCAGCAGTTACTCGATGGGTACAGGGACTCTCAGCGAGCAGTACTTC. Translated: CASSYSMGTGTLSEQYF.

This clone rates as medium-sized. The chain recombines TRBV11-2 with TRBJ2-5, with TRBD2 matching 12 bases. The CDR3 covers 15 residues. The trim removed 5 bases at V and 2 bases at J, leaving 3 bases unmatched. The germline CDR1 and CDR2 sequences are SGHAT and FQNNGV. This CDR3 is CASSATSGGQETQYF. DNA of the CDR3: TGTGCCAGCAGCGCGACTAGCGGGGGACAAGAGACCCAGTACTTC.

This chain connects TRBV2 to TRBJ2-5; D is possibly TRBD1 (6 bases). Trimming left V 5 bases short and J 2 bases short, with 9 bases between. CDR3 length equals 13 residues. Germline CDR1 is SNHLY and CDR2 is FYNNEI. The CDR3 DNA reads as TGTGCCAGCAGTTCAGACAGGCAAGAGACCCAGTACTTC. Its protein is CASSSDRQETQYF.

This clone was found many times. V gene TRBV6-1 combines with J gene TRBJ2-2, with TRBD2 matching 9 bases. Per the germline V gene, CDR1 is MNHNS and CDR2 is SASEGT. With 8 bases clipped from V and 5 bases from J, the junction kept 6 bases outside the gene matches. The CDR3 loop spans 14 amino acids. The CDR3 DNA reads TGTGCCAGCCGTAGCGGGAGAGGAACCGGGGAGCTGTTTTTT. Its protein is CASRSGRGTGELFF.

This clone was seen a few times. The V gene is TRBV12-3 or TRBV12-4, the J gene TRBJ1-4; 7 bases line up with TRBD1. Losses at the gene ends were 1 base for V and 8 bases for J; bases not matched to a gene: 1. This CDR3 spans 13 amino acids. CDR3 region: CASSLGQGEKLFF. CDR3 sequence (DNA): TGTGCCAGCAGTTTAGGACAGGGAGAAAAACTGTTTTTT.

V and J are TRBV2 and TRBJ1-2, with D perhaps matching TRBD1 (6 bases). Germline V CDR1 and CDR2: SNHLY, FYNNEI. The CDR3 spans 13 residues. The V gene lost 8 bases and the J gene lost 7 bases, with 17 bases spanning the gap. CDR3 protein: CASVTGRIGGYTF. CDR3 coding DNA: TGTGCCAGCGTCACAGGGAGAATCGGTGGCTACACCTTC.

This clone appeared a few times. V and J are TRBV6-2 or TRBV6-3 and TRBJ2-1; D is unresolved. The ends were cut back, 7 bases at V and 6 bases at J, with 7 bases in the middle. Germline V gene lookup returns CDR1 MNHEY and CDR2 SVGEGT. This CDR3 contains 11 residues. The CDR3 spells CASTHSNEQFF. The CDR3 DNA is TGTGCCAGCACCCACAGCAATGAGCAGTTCTTC.

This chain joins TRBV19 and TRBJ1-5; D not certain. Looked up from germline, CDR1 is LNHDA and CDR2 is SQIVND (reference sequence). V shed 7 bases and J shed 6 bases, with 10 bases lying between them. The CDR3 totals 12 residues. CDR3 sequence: CASKLAGQPQHF. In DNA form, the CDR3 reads TGTGCCAGTAAATTGGCTGGTCAGCCCCAGCATTTT. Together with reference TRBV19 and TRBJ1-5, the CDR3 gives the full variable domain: DGGITQSPKYLFRKEGQNVTLSCEQNLNHDAMYWYRQDPGQGLRLIYYSQIVNDFQKGDIAEGYSVSREKKESFPLTVTSAQKNPTAFYLCASKLAGQPQHFGDGTRLSIL.

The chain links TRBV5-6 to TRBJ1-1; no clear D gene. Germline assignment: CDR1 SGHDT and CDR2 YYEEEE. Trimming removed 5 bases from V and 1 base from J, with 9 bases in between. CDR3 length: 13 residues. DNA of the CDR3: TGTGCCAGCAGATACTCCAGGAACACTGAAGCTTTCTTT. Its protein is CASRYSRNTEAFF.

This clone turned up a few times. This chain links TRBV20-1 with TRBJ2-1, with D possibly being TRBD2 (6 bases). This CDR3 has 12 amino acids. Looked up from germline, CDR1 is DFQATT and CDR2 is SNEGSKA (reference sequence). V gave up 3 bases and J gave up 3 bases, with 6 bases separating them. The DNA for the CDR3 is TGCAGTGCTAGCGGGGGCTACAATGAGCAGTTCTTC. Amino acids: CSASGGYNEQFF.

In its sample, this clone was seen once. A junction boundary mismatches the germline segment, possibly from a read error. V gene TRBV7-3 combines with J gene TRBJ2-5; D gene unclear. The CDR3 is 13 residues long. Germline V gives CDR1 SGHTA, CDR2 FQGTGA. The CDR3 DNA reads TGTGCCAGCAGCTTATCCCCACAAGAGACACAGTACTTC. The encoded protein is CASSLSPQETQYF.

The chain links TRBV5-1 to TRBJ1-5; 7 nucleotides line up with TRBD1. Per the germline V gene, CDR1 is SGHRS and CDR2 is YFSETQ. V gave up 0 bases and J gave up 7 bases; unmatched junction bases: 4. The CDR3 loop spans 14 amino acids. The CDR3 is CASSLAGGGQPQHF. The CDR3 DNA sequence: TGCGCCAGCAGCTTGGCAGGGGGAGGCCAGCCCCAGCATTTT.